This is a list of T cell receptor beta chains from one sample in a study of T cell changes during pregnancy in multiple sclerosis. Some clones are missing from TCRdb's copy, which holds only in-frame ones; the method was immunoSEQ multiplex PCR. In the table there are more than 65,000 clones, roughly nine tenths of which are singletons. The material sequenced was peripheral blood, taken before pregnancy. The origin of the receptors is a female donor with multiple sclerosis, enrolled in a pregnancy study. CDR3s include the opening cysteine and the closing phenylalanine or tryptophan. D genes are given only for firm matches. A clone size is listed for some rows: how often the clone was seen (once, few, many), or a class if it is expanded.

V	size	J	D	CDR3	DNA
TRBV20-1	-	TRBJ2-3	-	CSAGSSDTQYF	TGCAGTGCCGGGTCGTCAGATACGCAGTATTTT
TRBV18	-	TRBJ2-1	-	CASSPKSGWQFF	TGTGCCAGCTCACCCAAGTCCGGGTGGCAGTTCTTC
TRBV10-3	-	TRBJ1-5	-	CAITPGKGQPQHF	TGTGCCATCACCCCAGGGAAGGGCCAGCCCCAGCATTTT
TRBV4-2	-	TRBJ2-1	TRBD2	CASSQGSSGKNEQFF	TGTGCCAGCAGCCAAGGGTCTAGCGGGAAAAATGAGCAGTTCTTC
TRBV6-5	few	TRBJ1-5	-	CASSGGRGQPQHF	TGTGCCAGCAGTGGCGGGCGCGGCCAGCCCCAGCATTTT
TRBV5-8	-	TRBJ2-7	-	CASSPDYITYEQYF	TGTGCCAGCAGCCCAGACTACATTACCTACGAGCAGTACTTC
TRBV5-1	-	TRBJ1-4	TRBD1	CASSLTAGGETSGKLFF	TGCGCCAGCAGCTTGACGGCAGGGGGCGAGACATCCGGAAAACTGTTTTTT
TRBV5-1	-	TRBJ1-1	-	CASSLVGGGTEAFF	TGCGCCAGCAGCTTGGTCGGGGGAGGAACTGAAGCTTTCTTT
TRBV19	-	TRBJ1-2	TRBD1	CASHRDREARVYGYTF	TGTGCCAGCCACCGGGACAGAGAAGCCCGGGTCTATGGCTACACCTTC
TRBV5-4	-	TRBJ2-7	-	CASSLESSYEQYF	TGTGCCAGCAGCTTGGAGAGCTCCTACGAGCAGTACTTC
TRBV27	few	TRBJ1-1	TRBD1	CASSWTGAEAFF	TGTGCCAGCAGTTGGACAGGGGCCGAAGCTTTCTTT
TRBV7-2	-	TRBJ2-7	-	CASSNTETSLGGYEQYF	TGTGCCAGCAGCAATACCGAGACTAGCCTAGGGGGGTACGAGCAGTACTTC
TRBV6-5	once	TRBJ1-1	-	CASSYLTGNTEAFF	TGTGCCAGCAGTTACTTAACAGGGAACACTGAAGCTTTCTTT
TRBV19	once	TRBJ1-6	TRBD1	CASSSPPGTDHNSPLHF	TGTGCCAGTAGTTCTCCACCCGGGACAGACCATAATTCACCCCTCCACTTT
TRBV4-3	few	TRBJ1-2	-	CASSQDPGREYGYTF	TGCGCCAGCAGCCAAGACCCCGGACGGGAGTATGGCTACACCTTC
TRBV6-4	-	TRBJ2-1	-	CASSVGQGSYNEQFF	TGTGCCAGCAGTGTAGGCCAGGGCTCCTACAATGAGCAGTTCTTC
TRBV20-1	-	TRBJ2-7	-	CSARRGYEQYF	TGCAGTGCTCGCCGAGGCTACGAGCAGTACTTC
TRBV19	-	TRBJ1-2	-	CASKQGDYGYTF	TGTGCCAGTAAACAGGGTGACTATGGCTACACCTTC
TRBV4-3	-	TRBJ2-5	-	CASSQDRGGPLGETQYF	TGCGCCAGCAGCCAGGATAGAGGGGGACCACTGGGGGAGACCCAGTACTTC
TRBV2	-	TRBJ1-4	TRBD1	CASSRQGSTNEKLFF	TGTGCCAGCAGTCGACAGGGTTCAACTAATGAAAAACTGTTTTTT
TRBV29-1	-	TRBJ2-5	-	CSVFGQQETQYF	TGCAGCGTTTTCGGACAGCAAGAGACCCAGTACTTC
TRBV7-2	-	TRBJ2-2	TRBD2	CASSWGGVTGELFF	TGTGCCAGCAGCTGGGGGGGGGTCACCGGGGAGCTGTTTTTT
TRBV7-6	-	TRBJ1-6	-	CASSLEGSSYNSPLHF	TGTGCCAGCAGCTTAGAAGGGAGCTCCTATAATTCACCCCTCCACTTT
TRBV12-5	-	TRBJ2-7	-	CASGLALTVPYEQYF	TGTGCTAGTGGTTTGGCCTTGACAGTACCCTACGAGCAGTACTTC